This T cell receptor (beta chain) is drawn from a study of shared clonotypes between healthy human individuals. Whole-study findings and limits: The authors expected sequencing depth to affect clonotype sharing among donors.

Comment on this clone: Its antigen is as yet unknown.

It was 200 to 250 ng DNA, around 32,000 T cell genomes, that sorted-subset replicate PCRs used. TCRdb keeps only in-frame clones here, not all; method: immunoSEQ multiplex PCR. Counted here are 2.3 million or so clones, more than 80% occurring once; the ten biggest clones make up under 0.45%. Trimming took 3 bases from V and 5 from J, leaving 10 bases between them. The CDR3 is 14 residues long. The germline gives CDR1 ENHRY, CDR2 SYGVKD. This chain connects TRBV10-3 to TRBJ2-2; D is perhaps TRBD1 (6 bases). The receptor's source is a man younger than 35 in good health. Some clones in this sample may be carry-over from other donors' samples. The sample was naive CD4+ T cells from PBMCs. The subset denotes: CD45RA+ positively selected. As DNA, the CDR3 is TGTGCCATCAGTGACAGGGGAAGGACCGGGGAGCTGTTTTTT. Encoded protein: CAISDRGRTGELFF.